This TCR beta chain was identified in a study of blood T cells in healthy people across ages. In germline, CDR1 is SGHTA, CDR2 FQGNSA. The CDR3 is 14 residues long. Deletions cut 5 bases from V and 10 bases from J, with 20 bases between. Every donor contributed about 10 milliliters of peripheral blood by blood draw. A sample-barcoded 5' primer and a J-beta primer mix were used in a second PCR of roughly 7 to 11 cycles. Each single sample gave us at least 3 million CDR3-containing paired-end reads. One entry per CDR3 protein results from TCRdb running MiXCR on the 5' RACE reads. The table shows 700,000 to 800,000 distinct CDR3 sequences, with roughly 41% occurring only once.

The source material was blood. The chain employs TRBV7-2 and TRBJ1-1, with D tentatively TRBD1 (5 bases). The sequence was obtained from an older woman in good health. CDR3 in DNA: TGTGCCAGCAGCCTAAACTCCGGGGCCCGGGGAGCTTTCTTT. Translating it yields CASSLNSGARGAFF.